The rows below give T cell receptor beta chains drawn from one sample of a study of cytomegalovirus exposure and HLA in healthy donors. Repertoires were generated with immunoSEQ multiplex PCR, while TCRdb's copy carries only in-frame clones and drops some. The sample gives 80,000 or so clones, approximately 57% of which show up once; less than 7.5% is in the top ten. The specimen sequenced was PBMCs. The receptors were gathered from a man aged 30 to 39 in good health and CMV-seropositive. Each CDR3 is given with its conserved first and last residue. D genes are given only for firm matches. The size of a clone is reported for some rows only, either as once, few or many, or as a class for expanded clones.

d_call,clone_size,j_call,v_call,cdr3_aa,cdr3_nt
NA,NA,TRBJ1-5,TRBV7-5,CVRSLGGEGASNQPQHF,TGTGTCAGAAGCTTAGGGGGAGAGGGGGCGTCCAATCAGCCCCAGCATTTT
NA,once,TRBJ1-2,TRBV5-6,CASRRRGGIGYGYTF,TGTGCCAGCAGGCGGCGTGGAGGGATCGGCTATGGCTACACCTTC
NA,few,TRBJ1-3,TRBV28,CASRSDSSRNTIYF,TGTGCCAGCAGATCTGACAGCTCCAGAAACACCATATATTTT
TRBD2,NA,TRBJ2-1,TRBV7-2,CASSLGWEGYEQFF,TGTGCCAGCAGCTTAGGATGGGAGGGATATGAGCAGTTCTTC
NA,NA,TRBJ2-3,TRBV5-1,CASSFGASTDTQYF,TGCGCCAGCAGCTTTGGGGCTAGCACAGATACGCAGTATTTT
NA,NA,TRBJ2-7,TRBV19,CATQTDNSYEQYF,TGTGCCACCCAGACCGACAATTCCTACGAGCAGTACTTC
NA,NA,TRBJ2-1,TRBV21-1,CASSKAPGQTTNNEQFF,TGTGCCAGCAGCAAAGCCCCCGGACAGACGACTAACAATGAGCAGTTCTTC
TRBD1,few,TRBJ2-7,TRBV6-1,CASSEQGTGLYEQYF,TGTGCCAGCAGTGAACAGGGGACAGGGTTATACGAGCAGTACTTC
TRBD1,NA,TRBJ1-4,TRBV4-2,CASRGGQGASTNEKLFF,TGTGCCAGCAGAGGGGGACAGGGGGCTTCAACTAATGAAAAACTGTTTTTT
NA,NA,TRBJ1-1,TRBV6-1,CASSIQGGGNTEAFF,TGTGCCAGCAGTATTCAAGGTGGAGGGAACACTGAAGCTTTCTTT
NA,many,TRBJ2-3,TRBV6-4,CASSVASTDTQYF,TGTGCCAGCAGTGTAGCGTCCACAGATACGCAGTATTTT
NA,once,TRBJ1-5,TRBV19,CASSTQAGGMSQPQHF,TGTGCCAGTAGTACGCAAGCAGGAGGTATGAGTCAGCCCCAGCATTTT
TRBD2,once,TRBJ2-7,TRBV28,CASRDSGRAYEQYF,TGTGCCAGCAGAGATAGCGGGCGGGCCTACGAGCAGTACTTC
TRBD1,NA,TRBJ2-2,TRBV5-1,CASSLRTGSTGELFF,TGCGCCAGCAGCTTGAGGACAGGGAGTACCGGGGAGCTGTTTTTT
TRBD1,NA,TRBJ1-6,TRBV6-5,CASRYGTDNSPLHF,TGTGCCAGCAGGTACGGGACAGACAATTCACCCCTCCACTTT
TRBD1,NA,TRBJ2-1,TRBV19,CASSPGQGGHEQFF,TGTGCCAGTAGCCCGGGACAGGGTGGCCATGAGCAGTTCTTC
NA,once,TRBJ2-7,TRBV4-2,CASSQVASGDEQYF,TGTGCCAGCAGCCAAGTAGCTAGTGGTGACGAGCAGTACTTC
TRBD2,few,TRBJ2-1,TRBV9,CASSPRLAGDHNEQFF,TGTGCCAGCAGCCCAAGACTAGCGGGAGACCACAATGAGCAGTTCTTC
NA,NA,TRBJ1-6,TRBV28,CASSLTGNHSPLHF,TGTGCCAGCAGTTTAACGGGGAACCACTCACCCCTCCACTTT
NA,once,TRBJ2-7,TRBV10-3,CAISGEGEQYF,TGTGCCATCAGTGGAGAGGGCGAGCAGTACTTC
NA,NA,TRBJ1-6,TRBV9,CASSVGKLGIKNSPLHF,TGTGCCAGCAGCGTGGGTAAACTAGGTATCAAAAATTCACCCCTCCACTTT
TRBD2,NA,TRBJ2-1,TRBV5-1,CASSLVVWTSGTYSYNEQFF,TGCGCCAGCAGCTTGGTTGTGTGGACTAGCGGGACCTATTCCTACAATGAGCAGTTCTTC
NA,NA,TRBJ2-7,TRBV5-1,CASSLDGSYEQYF,TGCGCCAGCAGCTTGGACGGTTCCTACGAGCAGTACTTC
TRBD2,few,TRBJ2-1,TRBV7-2,CASSLGGGSWDEQFF,TGTGCCAGCAGCTTAGGGGGCGGGAGTTGGGATGAGCAGTTCTTC
TRBD2,NA,TRBJ2-7,TRBV7-2,CASSRTSGSIHEQYF,TGTGCCAGCAGCCGGACTAGCGGGAGTATCCACGAGCAGTACTTC
TRBD1,NA,TRBJ1-2,TRBV6-1,CASSEGRGLAVGYTF,TGTGCCAGCAGTGAGGGCAGGGGGCTTGCGGTGGGCTACACCTTC
NA,NA,TRBJ2-7,TRBV29-1,CSVGAGRHEQYF,TGCAGCGTTGGGGCAGGGAGGCACGAGCAGTACTTC
NA,few,TRBJ2-7,TRBV21-1,CASSKVQVGHQGSDEQYF,TGTGCCAGCAGCAAAGTCCAGGTCGGGCATCAGGGATCGGACGAGCAGTACTTC
TRBD2,NA,TRBJ2-5,TRBV9,CASSVTNGGGETQYF,TGTGCCAGCAGCGTGACGAACGGGGGGGGTGAGACCCAGTACTTC
TRBD1,few,TRBJ1-5,TRBV28,CASRAGTGIQPQHF,TGTGCCAGCAGGGCCGGGACAGGGATTCAGCCCCAGCATTTT
TRBD1,NA,TRBJ2-7,TRBV30,CAWNRDSPYEQYF,TGTGCCTGGAATCGGGACAGCCCCTACGAGCAGTACTTC